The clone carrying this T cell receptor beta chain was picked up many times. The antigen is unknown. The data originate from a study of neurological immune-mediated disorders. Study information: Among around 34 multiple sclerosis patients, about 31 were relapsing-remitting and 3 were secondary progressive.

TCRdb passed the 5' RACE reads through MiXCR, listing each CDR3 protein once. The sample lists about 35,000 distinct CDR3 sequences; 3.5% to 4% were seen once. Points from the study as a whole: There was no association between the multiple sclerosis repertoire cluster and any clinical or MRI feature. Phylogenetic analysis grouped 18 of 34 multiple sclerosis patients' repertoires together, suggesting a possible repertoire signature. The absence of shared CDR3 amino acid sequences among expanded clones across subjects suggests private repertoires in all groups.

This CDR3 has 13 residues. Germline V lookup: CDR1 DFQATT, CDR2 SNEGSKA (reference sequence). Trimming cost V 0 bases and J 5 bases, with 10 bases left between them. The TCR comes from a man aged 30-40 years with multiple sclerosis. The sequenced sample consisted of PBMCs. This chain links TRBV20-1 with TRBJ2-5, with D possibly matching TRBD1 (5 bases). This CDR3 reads CSARDHQGETQYF. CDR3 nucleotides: TGCAGTGCTAGAGATCACCAGGGCGAGACCCAGTACTTC.